This T cell receptor beta chain derives from a study of T cell responses to AZD1222 COVID-19 vaccine. Overall study findings and caveats: Repertoires were obtained solely post-peak T cell response. Spike-specific TCRs gained breadth and depth after people received two AZD1222 doses. Reports say nearly half of spike-specific TCRs go after unmutated variant regions.

Notes on this clone: Antigen: not known.

Sequencing used immunoSEQ multiplex PCR; TCRdb keeps in-frame clones, though not all of them. The sample has about 92,000 clones, 65% to 90% seen once; the top ten hold roughly a tenth. Per germline, CDR1 SQVTM and CDR2 ANQGSEA. Germline trimming cut 2 bases from V and 3 bases from J; bases unmatched to any gene: 9. The CDR3 is 16 amino acids. The sequences come from peripheral blood, collected on day 0 of AZD1222 vaccination. This receptor was obtained from an adult in good health. J is TRBJ2-3 and V is TRBV29-1; 9 bases line up with TRBD2. This CDR3 reads CSVESLSGGRTDTQYF. The DNA for the CDR3 is TGCAGCGTTGAATCCCTTAGCGGGGGAAGAACAGATACGCAGTATTTT.